This T cell receptor (beta chain) was sequenced for a study of cytomegalovirus exposure and HLA in healthy donors. V was trimmed by 0 bases and J by 4 bases, leaving 10 bases between them. The CDR3 spans 15 residues. Germline V lookup: CDR1 GTSNPN, CDR2 SVGIG (reference sequence). In the PCR, 60 Vbeta and 13 Jbeta primers were used. The method was immunoSEQ multiplex PCR; TCRdb's version includes in-frame clones alone and lacks a portion of them. The data hold roughly 180,000 clones, with roughly four fifths observed a single time. The receptor was derived from a male donor in good health and CMV-seronegative. The chain couples TRBV30 to TRBJ2-6, with TRBD2 as a possible D gene (7 bases). Input material: PBMCs. The CDR3 here is CAWSVGGEGANVLTF. Here the CDR3 DNA reads TGTGCCTGGAGTGTAGGGGGGGAAGGGGCCAACGTCCTGACTTTC.